The following is a T cell receptor beta chain sequence with its context. CDR3 size: 17 residues. Trimming left V 4 bases short and J 0 bases short, with 16 bases between. CDR1 LNHDA and CDR2 SQIVND come from the germline V gene (reference sequence). Repertoires were generated with immunoSEQ multiplex PCR, while TCRdb's copy carries only in-frame clones and drops some. Of about 120,000 clones detected, around 87% appear once; the ten largest clones hold around 0.53%. This sample is part of a study of OX40 agonist ivuxolimab in advanced cancers. The chain is built from TRBV19 and TRBJ1-5, with D perhaps TRBD1 (5 bases). This clonotype was sampled from an adult with an advanced solid tumor such as melanoma, head and neck, liver or kidney cancer. Here the sequenced sample was CD4+ or CD8+ T cells sorted from blood, taken in a trial of the OX40 agonist ivuxolimab. The CDR3 reads CASSTTSTETSNQPQHF. CDR3 in DNA: TGTGCCAGTAGTACAACGTCGACAGAGACTAGCAATCAGCCCCAGCATTTT.